This paragraph reports one TCR beta chain. What it binds is unknown. V was pared by 3 bases and J by 4 bases, with 9 bases of the junction left unmatched. Germline V gene sequence: CDR1 SGHRS, CDR2 YFSETQ. CDR3 length equals 17 residues. This specimen belongs to a study of CD8 T cells in ankylosing spondylitis. Regarding the study as a whole: Disease-linked clones reportedly showed significant enrichment in matched ankylosing spondylitis synovial fluid.

In TCRdb, the 5' RACE reads were re-called with MiXCR into one record per CDR3 protein. The sample has over 95,000 distinct CDR3 sequences, over 6.5% seen once; the top ten hold approximately 9.9%. The material sequenced was blood, either unsorted or a sorted T cell fraction (not recorded which). This chain uses TRBV5-1 with TRBJ2-1; TRBD2 agrees at 11 bases. The receptor was derived from a male donor with ankylosing spondylitis or in good health (not recorded which). The CDR3 reads CASSSGTTSGMYNEQFF. The CDR3 DNA is TGCGCCAGCAGCTCGGGGACGACTAGCGGGATGTACAATGAGCAGTTCTTC.